Listed here are 9 T cell receptor beta chains from one sample, sequenced in a study of blood T cell repertoires in COVID-19. Assay used: immunoSEQ multiplex PCR; TCRdb lists only in-frame clones, some missing. The sample records fewer than 700,000 clones, roughly nine tenths being singletons. Specimen: peripheral blood. These receptors were taken from a woman in her 50s with COVID-19, enrolled during active disease.

This chain uses TRBV9 with TRBJ2-1; TRBD2 aligns across 10 bases. V lost 3 bases and J lost 9; bases outside the gene matches: 18. CDR3 length: 18 amino acids. Looked up from germline, CDR1 is SGDLS and CDR2 is YYNGEE. As DNA, the CDR3 is TGTGCCAGCAGCGACTCCCCATGGGCGAGCGGGGGGGCGATTGAGCAGTTCTTC. It specifies CASSDSPWASGGAIEQFF.

The J gene is TRBJ1-6, the V gene TRBV5-8; the D is unclear. The CDR3 is 17 amino acids. The germline V and J ends were trimmed by 0 bases and 9 bases, with 19 bases remaining between them. CDR1 and CDR2 (germline): SGHTS, YDEGEE. CDR3 region: CASSLGLRSPPFSPLHF. The CDR3, as DNA: TGTGCCAGCAGCTTGGGATTGAGGTCCCCACCGTTTTCACCCCTCCACTTT.

This clone came up once. The rearrangement links TRBV12-3 or TRBV12-4 to TRBJ1-2, with TRBD1 matching over 8 bases. With V trimmed by 10 bases and J by 8 bases, 6 bases remained unmatched. This CDR3 comprises 11 residues. This CDR3 is CATDRVGGYTF. CDR3 in DNA: TGTGCCACGGACAGGGTAGGAGGCTACACCTTC.

The CDR3 protein is CASSLAIGESYEQYF. DNA of the CDR3: TGTGCCAGCAGCTTAGCGATAGGAGAATCCTACGAGCAGTACTTC. The chain is built from TRBV7-2 and TRBJ2-7; D uncertain. CDR1 is SGHTA, CDR2 FQGNSA, per germline. This CDR3 comprises 15 residues. V was trimmed by 0 bases and J by 1 base, leaving 10 bases between them.

This chain links TRBV7-2 with TRBJ2-2; 12 nucleotides line up with TRBD2. Germline trimming cut 1 base from V and 2 bases from J; bases unmatched to any gene: 5. The germline CDR1 and CDR2 sequences are SGHTA and FQGNSA. CDR3 length: 18 amino acids. The CDR3: CASSLDTSGGPNTGELFF. The CDR3 region has the DNA TGTGCCAGCAGCTTAGATACTAGCGGGGGGCCCAACACCGGGGAGCTGTTTTTT.

The V call is TRBV9, the J call TRBJ1-1; D is undetermined. Trimming shortened V by 0 bases and J by 10 bases, and 16 bases separated the two germline ends. This CDR3 region has 14 residues. In germline, CDR1 is SGDLS, CDR2 YYNGEE. The CDR3, as DNA: TGTGCCAGCAGCGTAGATCCCGAGCCAGGTCGAGCTTTCTTT. As protein: CASSVDPEPGRAFF. The full variable domain, completed using reference TRBV9 and TRBJ1-1, is DSGVTQTPKHLITATGQRVTLRCSPRSGDLSVYWYQQSLDQGLQFLIQYYNGEERAKGNILERFSAQQFPDLHSELNLSSLELGDSALYFCASSVDPEPGRAFFGQGTRLTVV.

The chain is built from TRBV5-4 and TRBJ2-3; maybe TRBD2 (6 bases). The length of the CDR3 is 15 residues. Trimming left V 2 bases short and J 4 bases short, with 14 bases between. CDR1 and CDR2 from the germline V gene are SGHNT and YYREEE (reference sequence). The CDR3 DNA reads as TGTGCCAGCAGCTTCCGGGACTTCGCCCCAGATACGCAGTATTTT. Protein: CASSFRDFAPDTQYF.

CDR3 residues: CASSIVPGTAEAFF. CDR3 DNA sequence: TGTGCCAGTAGTATAGTCCCGGGGACTGCTGAAGCTTTCTTT. V usage is TRBV19 and J usage is TRBJ1-1; TRBD1 might be the D (5 bases). Trimming left V 1 base short and J 6 bases short, with 12 bases between. This CDR3 contains 14 residues. Germline V gene sequence: CDR1 LNHDA, CDR2 SQIVND (reference sequence).

The J gene is TRBJ1-2, the V gene TRBV7-2, with 9 nucleotides matching TRBD1. Germline lookup yields CDR1 SGHTA and CDR2 FQGNSA. This CDR3 has 16 amino acids. Unmatched junction bases numbered 11, after V lost 4 bases and J lost 5 bases. The CDR3 here is CASSSTGGAREYGYTF. CDR3 coding DNA: TGTGCCAGCAGCTCAACAGGGGGCGCGAGGGAGTATGGCTACACCTTC.